This T cell receptor (beta chain) was profiled in a study of vaccination and CD4 T cells after COVID-19. Study-wide context: Blood was drawn a median around 66 days post second dose, range 14 to 241.

Oncomine TCR Beta short-read sequencing was applied to DNA from cultured CD4+ T cells. TCRdb re-called the PCR reads through MiXCR, storing one row per CDR3 protein. The sample lists about 20,000 distinct CDR3 sequences; roughly 52% were seen once. On this clonotype: Its antigen is currently unknown.

Treatment meaning: approximately 11-day PBMC culture with coronavirus spike peptide pools or control peptides (ViraFEST assay). March to December 2020 was the span of positive PCR dates, which predated US Alpha, Beta and Delta variants. Germline loops: CDR1 MNHEY, CDR2 SVGAGI. The CDR3 covers 18 residues. With 3 bases clipped from V and 2 bases from J, the junction kept 9 bases outside the gene matches. The sample was CD4+ T cells from blood, cultured in vitro. The source of this sequence is a human donor who had recovered from COVID-19. The genes are TRBV6-5 and TRBJ2-5; 13 bases are shared with TRBD2. CDR3 sequence reads: CASSYSGTSGIPQETQYF. DNA of the CDR3: TGTGCCAGCAGTTATTCCGGGACTAGCGGGATCCCACAAGAGACCCAGTACTTC.